The present entry profiles one T cell receptor beta chain with its context. Antigen specificity is unknown. V lost 1 base to trimming and J lost 4 bases, with 7 bases between them. Germline CDR1 is MDHEN and CDR2 is SYDVKM. The CDR3 runs to 13 residues. CD45RO-negative, CCR7-selected cells formed the naive CD8 fraction, which excluded terminally differentiated effector memory CD45RA+ cells. The entry originates in a study of shared clonotypes between healthy human individuals. As for the study in general: Donor composition was a couple of women and three men, aged 18 to 49. Each donor contributed plates that comprised three CD4 naive, three CD4 memory, two CD8 naive and one CD8 memory. Notes on the study in general: Some naive CD4 clonotypes, around 4.7%, turned up in common across a handful of donors.

In the study's own analysis: ImmunoSEQ only sent back junction sequences with no quality scores, so filtering was done differently. The assay was immunoSEQ multiplex PCR, and TCRdb's table has in-frame clones only and misses some. Clonal size and the V and J genes are those of that table, whereas D and trimming came from the DNA. The sample lists about 2.1 million clones; roughly 91% were seen once. This TCR was recovered from a man aged 18 to 35 in good health. Some clones in this sample may be carry-over from other donors' samples. The material sequenced was naive CD8+ T cells from PBMCs. The chain has TRBV28 and TRBJ1-1, with D hard to call. The CDR3 DNA reads as TGTGCCAGCAGTTTATCGCAGTTCACTGAAGCTTTCTTT. Translated: CASSLSQFTEAFF.